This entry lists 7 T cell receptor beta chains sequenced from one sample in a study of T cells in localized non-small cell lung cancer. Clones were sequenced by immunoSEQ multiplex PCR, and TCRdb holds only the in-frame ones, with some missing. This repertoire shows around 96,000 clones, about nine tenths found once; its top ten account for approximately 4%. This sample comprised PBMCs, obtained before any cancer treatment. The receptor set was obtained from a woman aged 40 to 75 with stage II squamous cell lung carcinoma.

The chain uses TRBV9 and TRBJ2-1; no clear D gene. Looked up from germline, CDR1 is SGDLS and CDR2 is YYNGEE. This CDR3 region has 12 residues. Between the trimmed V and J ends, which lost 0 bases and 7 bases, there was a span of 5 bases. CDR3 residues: CASSVEGNEQFF. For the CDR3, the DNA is TGTGCCAGCAGCGTAGAGGGAAATGAGCAGTTCTTC.

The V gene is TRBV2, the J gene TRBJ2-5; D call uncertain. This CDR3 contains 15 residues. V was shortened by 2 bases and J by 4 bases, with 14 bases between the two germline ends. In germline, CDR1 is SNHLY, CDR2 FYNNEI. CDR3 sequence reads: CASSETSRKGETQYF. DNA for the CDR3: TGTGCCAGCAGTGAAACATCGAGGAAAGGAGAGACCCAGTACTTC. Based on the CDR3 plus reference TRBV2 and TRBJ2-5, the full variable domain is EPEVTQTPSHQVTQMGQEVILRCVPISNHLYFYWYRQILGQKVEFLVSFYNNEISEKSEIFDDQFSVERPDGSNFTLKIRSTKLEDSAMYFCASSETSRKGETQYFGPGTRLLVL.

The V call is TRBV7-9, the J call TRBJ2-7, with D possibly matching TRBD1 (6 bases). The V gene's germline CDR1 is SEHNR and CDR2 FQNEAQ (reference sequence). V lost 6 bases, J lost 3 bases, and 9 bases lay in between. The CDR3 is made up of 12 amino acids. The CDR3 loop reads CASSRTDYEQYF. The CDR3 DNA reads TGTGCCAGCAGTCGGACAGACTACGAGCAGTACTTC.

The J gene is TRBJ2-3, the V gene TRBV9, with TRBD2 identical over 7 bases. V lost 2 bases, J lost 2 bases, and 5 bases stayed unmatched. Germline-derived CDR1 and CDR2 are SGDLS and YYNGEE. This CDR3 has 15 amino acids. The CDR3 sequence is CASSVGGMYTDTQYF. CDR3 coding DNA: TGTGCCAGCAGCGTCGGGGGGATGTACACAGATACGCAGTATTTT.

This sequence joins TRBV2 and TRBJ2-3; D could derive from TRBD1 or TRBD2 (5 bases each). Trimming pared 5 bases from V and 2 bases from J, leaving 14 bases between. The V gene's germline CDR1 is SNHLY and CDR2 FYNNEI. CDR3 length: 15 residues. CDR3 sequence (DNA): TGTGCCAGCAGTCTGGGACGGCTAATCACAGATACGCAGTATTTT. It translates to CASSLGRLITDTQYF.

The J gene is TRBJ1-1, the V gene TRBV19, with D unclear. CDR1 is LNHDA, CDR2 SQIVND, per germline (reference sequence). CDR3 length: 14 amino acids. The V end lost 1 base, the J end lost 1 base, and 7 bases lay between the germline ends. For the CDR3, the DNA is TGTGCCAGTAGTATAGTCCTTGCGAACACTGAAGCTTTCTTT. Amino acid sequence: CASSIVLANTEAFF.

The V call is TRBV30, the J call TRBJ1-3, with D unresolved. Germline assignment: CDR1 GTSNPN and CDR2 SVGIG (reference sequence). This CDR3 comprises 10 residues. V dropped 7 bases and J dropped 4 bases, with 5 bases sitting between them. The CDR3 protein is CALTGNTIYF. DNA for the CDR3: TGTGCCTTGACAGGAAACACCATATATTTT.